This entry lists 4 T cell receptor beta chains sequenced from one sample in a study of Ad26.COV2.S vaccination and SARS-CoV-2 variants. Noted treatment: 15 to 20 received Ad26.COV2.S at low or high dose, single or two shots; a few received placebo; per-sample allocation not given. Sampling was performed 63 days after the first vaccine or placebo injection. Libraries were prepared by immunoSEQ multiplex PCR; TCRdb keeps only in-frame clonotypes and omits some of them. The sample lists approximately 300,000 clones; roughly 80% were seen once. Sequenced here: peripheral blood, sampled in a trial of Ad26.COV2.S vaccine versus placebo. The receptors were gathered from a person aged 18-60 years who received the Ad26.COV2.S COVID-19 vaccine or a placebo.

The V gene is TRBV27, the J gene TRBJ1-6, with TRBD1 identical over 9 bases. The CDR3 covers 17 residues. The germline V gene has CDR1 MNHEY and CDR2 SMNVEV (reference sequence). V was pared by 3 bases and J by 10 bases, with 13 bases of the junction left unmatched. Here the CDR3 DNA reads TGTGCCAGCAGTTTTCAGTCCTTCGGGACAGGGTCCTCACCCCTCCACTTT. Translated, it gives CASSFQSFGTGSSPLHF.

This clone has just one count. CDR3 region: CASSQSRQNYEQYF. In DNA, the CDR3 is TGTGCCAGCAGCCAGTCTAGGCAGAACTACGAGCAGTACTTC. The chain has TRBV4-2 and TRBJ2-7; no definite D call. V was cut by 3 bases and J by 3 bases, with 12 bases left in between. This CDR3 contains 14 residues. CDR1 and CDR2 from the germline V gene are LGHNA and YNFKEQ.

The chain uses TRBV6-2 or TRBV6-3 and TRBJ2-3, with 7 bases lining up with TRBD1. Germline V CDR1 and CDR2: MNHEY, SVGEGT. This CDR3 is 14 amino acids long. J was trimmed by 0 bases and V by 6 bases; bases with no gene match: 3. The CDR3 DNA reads TGTGCCAGCAGCGACAGGGAAAGCACAGATACGCAGTATTTT. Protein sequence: CASSDRESTDTQYF.

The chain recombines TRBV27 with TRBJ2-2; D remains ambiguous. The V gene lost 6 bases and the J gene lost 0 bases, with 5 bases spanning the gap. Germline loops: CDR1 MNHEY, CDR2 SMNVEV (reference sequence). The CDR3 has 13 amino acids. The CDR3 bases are TGTGCCAGCAGGCCATCGAACACCGGGGAGCTGTTTTTT. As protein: CASRPSNTGELFF.